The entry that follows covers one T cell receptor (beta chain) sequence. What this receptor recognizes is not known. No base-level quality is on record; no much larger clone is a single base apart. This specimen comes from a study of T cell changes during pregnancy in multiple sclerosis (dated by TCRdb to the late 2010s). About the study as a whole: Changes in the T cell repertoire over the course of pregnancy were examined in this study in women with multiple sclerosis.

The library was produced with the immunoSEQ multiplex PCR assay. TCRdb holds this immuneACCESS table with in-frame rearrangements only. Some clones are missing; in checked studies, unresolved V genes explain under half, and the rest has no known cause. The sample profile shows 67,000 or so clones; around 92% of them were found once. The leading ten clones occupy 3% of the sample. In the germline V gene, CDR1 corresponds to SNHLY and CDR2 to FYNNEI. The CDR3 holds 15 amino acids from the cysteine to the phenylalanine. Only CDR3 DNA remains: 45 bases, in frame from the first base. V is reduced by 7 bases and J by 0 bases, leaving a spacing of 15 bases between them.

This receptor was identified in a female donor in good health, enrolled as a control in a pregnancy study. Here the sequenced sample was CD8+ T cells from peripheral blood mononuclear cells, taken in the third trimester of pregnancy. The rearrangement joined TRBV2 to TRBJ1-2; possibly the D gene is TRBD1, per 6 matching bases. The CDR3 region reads CASTTWDTTNYGYTF. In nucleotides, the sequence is TGTGCCAGCACCACCTGGGACACAACTAACTATGGCTACACCTTC. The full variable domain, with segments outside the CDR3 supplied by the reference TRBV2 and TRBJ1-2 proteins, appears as EPEVTQTPSHQVTQMGQEVILRCVPISNHLYFYWYRQILGQKVEFLVSFYNNEISEKSEIFDDQFSVERPDGSNFTLKIRSTKLEDSAMYFCASTTWDTTNYGYTFGSGTRLTVV.